A single sample is the source of the 32 T cell receptor beta chains below, sequenced in a study of identical twins (TCRdb year 2016). The library was produced with 5' RACE. Sequenced on an Illumina HiSeq 2000. Through fastp at Q25 and MiXCR, TCRdb rebuilt clones from the public reads, retaining in-frame beta chains. CDR3 protein sequences are deduplicated, and each keeps its most common genes and DNA. This sample gives nearly 900,000 distinct CDR3 sequences in total; 12% of them show up just once. Around 1.5% of the sample is taken by the ten largest. This sample was shared with a second study, whose subject was yellow fever vaccine responses in identical twins.

Sequencing was done on a sample of PBMCs. All receptors derive from a woman younger than 30 in good health.

The chain recombines TRBV7-2 with TRBJ2-7, with TRBD2 matching 11 bases. V shed 1 base and J 6 bases; nucleotides not matched to a gene: 2. From germline, CDR1 is SGHTA and CDR2 FQGNSA. CDR3 length: 14 residues. The CDR3 region has the DNA TGTGCCAGCAGCTTAGGTCTAGCGGGAGGCGAGCAGTACTTC. Protein product: CASSLGLAGGEQYF.

This clonotype came up a few times. The rearrangement links TRBV6-5 to TRBJ2-5; unclear D gene. V was clipped by 5 bases and J by 5 bases, with 18 bases between them. Germline V CDR1 and CDR2: MNHEY, SVGAGI. CDR3 length: 15 amino acids. The CDR3 here is CASSHRASPAETQYF. CDR3 DNA: TGTGCCAGCAGTCACCGGGCCTCACCCGCGGAGACCCAGTACTTC.

This clonotype was observed a few times. The gene calls are TRBV7-9 and TRBJ2-1; 10 bases are shared with TRBD1. Trimming took 2 bases from V and 10 from J; bases not matched to a gene: 5. CDR3 length: 14 amino acids. Germline CDR1 and CDR2: SEHNR and FQNEAQ (reference sequence). CDR3 amino acids: CASSLFGTGEEQFF. Written as DNA, the CDR3 is TGTGCCAGCAGCTTATTTGGGACAGGGGAAGAGCAGTTCTTC.

There are a few counts of this clonotype. This chain uses TRBV20-1 with TRBJ2-5; D might be TRBD2 (6 bases). V was shortened by 3 bases and J by 3 bases, with 20 bases between the two germline ends. In germline, CDR1 is DFQATT, CDR2 SNEGSKA (reference sequence). The CDR3 consists of 16 residues. The CDR3 sequence: CSASGWGGRKKETQYF. DNA of the CDR3: TGCAGTGCTAGTGGGTGGGGAGGACGAAAAAAAGAGACCCAGTACTTC.

This clonotype was detected many times. The CDR3 reads CASEIGGGAKTQYF. In DNA form, the CDR3 reads TGTGCCAGCGAAATTGGAGGGGGCGCGAAGACCCAGTACTTC. This chain connects TRBV12-3 or TRBV12-4 to TRBJ2-5; possibly TRBD1 for D (7 bases). V gave up 8 bases and J gave up 6 bases, with 19 bases separating them. This CDR3 comprises 14 residues.

The chain recombines TRBV15 with TRBJ1-3; D gene uncertain. This CDR3 contains 15 residues. Trimming removed 5 bases at V and 2 bases at J, with 13 bases between. Germline CDR1 reads LNHNV; CDR2 reads YYDKDF (reference sequence). The CDR3 DNA follows: TGTGCCACCAGCGTCGACGTCGGGGCTGGAAACACCATATATTTT. Translated: CATSVDVGAGNTIYF.

This clonotype was recorded a few times. The chain recombines TRBV24-1 with TRBJ2-3; D perhaps matches TRBD2 (5 bases). In germline, CDR1 is KGHDR, CDR2 SFDVKD. The V end lost 5 bases, the J end lost 7 bases, and 15 bases lay between the germline ends. This CDR3 comprises 14 residues. The CDR3 protein is CATSASDSGYTQYF. CDR3 DNA: TGTGCCACCAGTGCCTCGGACTCCGGGTATACGCAGTATTTT.

V is TRBV4-1 and J is TRBJ2-1, with TRBD2 matching over 7 bases. The CDR3 extends over 16 amino acids. Per the germline V gene, CDR1 is MGHRA and CDR2 is YSYEKL. The J segment lost 1 base and the V segment lost 4 bases, leaving 7 bases of the junction unmatched. The CDR3 region is CASSLDGRWSYNEQFF. The CDR3 DNA follows: TGCGCCAGCAGCCTAGACGGGAGGTGGTCCTACAATGAGCAGTTCTTC.

The chain recombines TRBV27 with TRBJ2-2, with D possibly called TRBD1 or TRBD2 (5 bases each). The CDR3 extends over 16 amino acids. In germline, CDR1 is MNHEY, CDR2 SMNVEV (reference sequence). Trimming took off 6 bases at V and 3 bases at J, with 17 bases between the two ends. The CDR3, as DNA: TGTGCCAGCAGCCTAGTCGGGGCTCGTTACACCGGGGAGCTGTTTTTT. Translating it yields CASSLVGARYTGELFF.

The chain has TRBV4-1 and TRBJ2-7; TRBD2 is a possible D gene (6 bases). Trimming pared 4 bases from V and 3 bases from J, leaving 13 bases between. The germline V gene has CDR1 MGHRA and CDR2 YSYEKL. This CDR3 is 14 amino acids long. In DNA form, the CDR3 reads TGCGCCAGCAGCCCTAGCGTAGGTGTCTACGAGCAGTACTTC. Protein product: CASSPSVGVYEQYF.

This clonotype was found a few times. The V and J genes are TRBV5-1 and TRBJ2-5; TRBD1 matches at 9 bases. The V gene's germline CDR1 is SGHRS and CDR2 YFSETQ. The junction had 3 bases not matched to a gene; V was cut back by 3 bases and J by 3 bases. This CDR3 is 14 amino acids long. The CDR3 DNA is TGCGCCAGCAGCTCGGACAGGGGAGAAGAGACCCAGTACTTC. It codes for CASSSDRGEETQYF.

This clonotype was counted many times. Here the CDR3 DNA reads TGTGCCAGCAGTAGTTACACGGGAGAGGTAGATACGCAGTATTTT. It specifies CASSSYTGEVDTQYF. The J gene is TRBJ2-3, the V gene TRBV6-2 or TRBV6-3; D might be TRBD2 (6 bases). Trimming stripped 5 bases from V and 5 bases from J, with 17 bases between. The CDR3 sequence is 15 residues long. Germline V gives CDR1 MNHEY, CDR2 SVGEGT.

This clonotype appeared a few times. V gene TRBV12-3 or TRBV12-4 combines with J gene TRBJ2-3; TRBD2 might be the D (5 bases). The CDR3 consists of 14 residues. V was trimmed by 6 bases and J by 2 bases, leaving 12 bases between them. The CDR3, as DNA: TGTGCCAGCAGCCGACGGGGATTCACAGATACGCAGTATTTT. Translated: CASSRRGFTDTQYF.

This clonotype has at least ten counts. The chain is built from TRBV3-1 and TRBJ2-2, with 7 bases fitting TRBD1. Looked up from germline, CDR1 is LGHDT and CDR2 is YNNKEL (reference sequence). The CDR3 runs to 16 residues. Losses at the gene ends were 1 base for V and 0 bases for J; bases not matched to a gene: 2. CDR3: CASSQGTGSNTGELFF. The DNA of the CDR3 is TGTGCCAGCAGCCAAGGGACAGGCTCGAACACCGGGGAGCTGTTTTTT.

This clonotype showed up just a few times. The CDR3 loop is CASSLEWGSGNEQFF. The DNA for the CDR3 is TGTGCCAGCAGCTTAGAGTGGGGCTCAGGCAATGAGCAGTTCTTC. The J gene is TRBJ2-1, the V gene TRBV11-2; TRBD1 might be the D (5 bases). CDR3 length: 15 amino acids. Germline V gene lookup returns CDR1 SGHAT and CDR2 FQNNGV. Trimming took off 0 bases at V and 6 bases at J, with 12 bases between the two ends.

The chain combines TRBV4-1 with TRBJ2-1; either TRBD1 or TRBD2 may fit D (5 bases each). The germline V and J ends were trimmed by 4 bases and 3 bases, with 16 bases remaining between them. CDR1 and CDR2 (germline): MGHRA, YSYEKL. The CDR3 totals 16 residues. The CDR3 DNA reads as TGCGCCAGCAGCCCCCGGTCTGAGGGGTACTACAATGAGCAGTTCTTC. Protein product: CASSPRSEGYYNEQFF.

This clonotype was detected a few times. The genes are TRBV12-3 or TRBV12-4 and TRBJ1-5, with D perhaps TRBD1 (5 bases). Trimming took 4 bases from V and 0 from J, leaving 10 bases between them. The CDR3 spans 15 residues. The DNA of the CDR3 is TGTGCCAGCAGTTGGGGGAATCTTAGCAATCAGCCCCAGCATTTT. Its translation: CASSWGNLSNQPQHF.

The chain has TRBV5-5 and TRBJ1-2; D call uncertain. Deletions cut 3 bases from V and 2 bases from J, with 14 bases between. The length of the CDR3 is 15 residues. Germline CDR1 is SGHKS and CDR2 is YYEKEE (reference sequence). CDR3 sequence (DNA): TGTGCCAGCAGCTATGCCGGGCTTGGGAACTATGGCTACACCTTC. This translates into CASSYAGLGNYGYTF.

The chain uses TRBV7-8 and TRBJ1-2, with a weak D call TRBD1 (6 bases). The CDR3 totals 15 residues. Germline CDR1 is SGHVS and CDR2 is FQNEAQ. With 6 bases removed from V and 5 bases from J, the gap between germline ends came to 19 bases. The DNA for the CDR3 is TGTGCCAGCAGACCCCGTGGACAGTTTTCTTATGGCTACACCTTC. Encoded protein: CASRPRGQFSYGYTF. Full variable domain (outside the CDR3, taken from reference TRBV7-8 and TRBJ1-2): GAGVSQSPRYKVAKRGQDVALRCDPISGHVSLFWYQQALGQGPEFLTYFQNEAQLDKSGLPSDRFFAERPEGSVSTLKIQRTQQEDSAVYLCASRPRGQFSYGYTFGSGTRLTVV.

The rearrangement uses TRBV7-9 and TRBJ2-1; possible D gene TRBD1, 5 bases. The CDR3 sequence is 15 residues long. Germline values: CDR1 SEHNR, CDR2 FQNEAQ (reference sequence). Trimming left V 5 bases short and J 1 base short, with 12 bases between. The CDR3 spells CASSGQGFSYNEQFF. Written as DNA, the CDR3 is TGTGCCAGCAGCGGGCAGGGATTTTCCTACAATGAGCAGTTCTTC.

This clonotype was detected a few times. This chain links TRBV28 with TRBJ2-7, with D perhaps given as TRBD1 or TRBD2 (5 bases each). Germline CDR1 reads MDHEN; CDR2 reads SYDVKM. The CDR3 has 13 residues. V lost 6 bases, J lost 3 bases, and 12 bases lay in between. The CDR3 region is CASRPLGDYEQYF. CDR3 sequence (DNA): TGTGCCAGCAGACCACTAGGGGACTACGAGCAGTACTTC.

This chain links TRBV12-3 or TRBV12-4 with TRBJ2-5; no reliable D call. The CDR3 is made up of 15 amino acids. With 0 bases removed from V and 0 bases from J, the gap between germline ends came to 8 bases. In DNA form, the CDR3 reads TGTGCCAGCAGTTTAGCGACGCAGTACCAAGAGACCCAGTACTTC. Its protein is CASSLATQYQETQYF.

The CDR3 region is CAIKAPGTDTQYF. CDR3 sequence (DNA): TGTGCCATCAAAGCCCCCGGGACAGATACGCAGTATTTT. The chain couples TRBV10-3 to TRBJ2-3; no definite D call. The germline V and J ends were trimmed by 7 bases and 3 bases, with 11 bases remaining between them. The CDR3 sequence is 13 residues long. Germline V gene lookup returns CDR1 ENHRY and CDR2 SYGVKD.

This clonotype was counted many times. This sequence joins TRBV7-9 and TRBJ2-7, with D maybe TRBD1 (5 bases). The CDR3 runs 13 residues. V was clipped by 1 base and J by 2 bases, with 6 bases between them. Per germline, CDR1 SEHNR and CDR2 FQNEAQ (reference sequence). This chain's CDR3 is CASSLGTPYEQYF. The CDR3 nucleotides read TGTGCCAGCAGCTTAGGGACACCCTACGAGCAGTACTTC.

V gene TRBV10-3 combines with J gene TRBJ2-1; 13 positions agree with TRBD2. J lost 4 bases, V lost 11 bases, and 17 bases had no gene match. This CDR3 is 18 amino acids long. Looked up from germline, CDR1 is ENHRY and CDR2 is SYGVKD. The CDR3 is CAARESETSGRFYNEQFF. For the CDR3, the DNA is TGTGCCGCTCGGGAGAGCGAGACTAGCGGGAGGTTTTACAATGAGCAGTTCTTC.

This clonotype appeared many times. This chain links TRBV10-3 with TRBJ2-3, with D possibly being TRBD2 (5 bases). The V gene lost 5 bases and the J gene lost 3 bases, with 9 bases spanning the gap. This CDR3 contains 13 residues. The germline CDR1 and CDR2 sequences are ENHRY and SYGVKD. Here the CDR3 reads CAISRDGTDTQYF. The DNA for the CDR3 is TGTGCCATCAGTCGGGATGGGACAGATACGCAGTATTTT.

This chain joins TRBV6-5 and TRBJ2-5; D gene unclear. The V end lost 0 bases, the J end lost 5 bases, and 13 bases lay between the germline ends. The CDR3 runs 15 residues. Germline CDR1 reads MNHEY; CDR2 reads SVGAGI. The CDR3, as DNA: TGTGCCAGCAGTTACTCCGGCAGTAATAGTGAGACCCAGTACTTC. Translation gives CASSYSGSNSETQYF.

This clonotype was counted only a few times. The chain recombines TRBV7-8 with TRBJ1-2; tentative D call: TRBD1 (6 bases). Trimming shortened V by 0 bases and J by 2 bases, and 10 bases separated the two germline ends. CDR3 size: 15 residues. Germline CDR1 SGHVS, CDR2 FQNEAQ. The CDR3 DNA is TGTGCCAGCAGCTTAGCGAAGACAGGAAACTATGGCTACACCTTC. Protein product: CASSLAKTGNYGYTF.

This clonotype came up many times. The rearrangement uses TRBV5-1 and TRBJ2-1; D perhaps matches TRBD1 (5 bases). The germline CDR1 and CDR2 sequences are SGHRS and YFSETQ. This CDR3 contains 16 residues. Deletions cut 4 bases from V and 3 bases from J, with 17 bases between. For the CDR3, the DNA is TGCGCCAGCAGCCTACAGGTTTCCCGAATCTACAATGAGCAGTTCTTC. Amino acids: CASSLQVSRIYNEQFF.

This clonotype has a handful of counts. The rearrangement uses TRBV20-1 and TRBJ2-3; TRBD2 matches 10 bases. The CDR3 has 16 residues. V trimming: 5 bases; J trimming: 3 bases; junction bases outside the gene matches: 11. CDR1 DFQATT and CDR2 SNEGSKA come from the germline V gene (reference sequence). This CDR3 is CSAPRNSGGWTDTQYF. CDR3 nucleotides: TGCAGTGCTCCTCGGAATAGCGGGGGGTGGACAGATACGCAGTATTTT.

This clonotype was seen a few times. This chain links TRBV3-1 with TRBJ2-5, with TRBD2 matching over 10 bases. With V trimmed by 0 bases and J by 4 bases, 5 bases remained unmatched. Germline CDR1 LGHDT, CDR2 YNNKEL (reference sequence). The CDR3 loop spans 16 amino acids. The CDR3 loop is CASSQDLAGVSETQYF. In DNA, the CDR3 is TGTGCCAGCAGCCAAGATCTAGCGGGAGTATCAGAGACCCAGTACTTC.

This CDR3 reads CASSLVGVAGGSSGELFF. As DNA, the CDR3 is TGTGCCAGCAGCTTAGTCGGTGTAGCGGGAGGTTCTTCCGGGGAGCTGTTTTTT. V gene TRBV7-8 combines with J gene TRBJ2-2, with 10 positions matching TRBD2. The CDR3 consists of 18 residues. After removal of 1 base from V and 6 bases from J, the junction contained 11 bases not matched to a gene. Germline V gene sequence: CDR1 SGHVS, CDR2 FQNEAQ.